The 21 T cell receptor beta chains below were found in one sample sequenced in a study of blood T cell repertoires in COVID-19. The method was immunoSEQ multiplex PCR; TCRdb's version includes in-frame clones alone and lacks a portion of them. The table lists roughly 140,000 clones, more than 80% of them singletons. The sequenced sample was peripheral blood. All receptors derive from a woman aged 55-70 years with active COVID-19.

CDR3: CASSFTGKGYTF. The CDR3 DNA reads TGTGCCAGCAGCTTTACAGGGAAAGGCTACACCTTC. The chain joins TRBV7-9 to TRBJ1-2; D might be TRBD1 (6 bases). Trimming removed 3 bases at V and 8 bases at J, with 10 bases between. Germline loops: CDR1 SEHNR, CDR2 FQNEAQ (reference sequence). CDR3 size: 12 residues.

V and J are TRBV5-1 and TRBJ2-3; 7 positions agree with TRBD2. The CDR3 contains 19 residues. The germline V gene encodes CDR1 SGHRS and CDR2 YFSETQ. Trimming cost V 5 bases and J 0 bases; bases outside gene matches: 18. CDR3: CASRTNSLGSGISTDTQYF. CDR3 sequence (DNA): TGCGCCAGCAGGACCAATAGCCTCGGGAGCGGGATTAGCACAGATACGCAGTATTTT.

This chain links TRBV24-1 with TRBJ2-1; 7 nucleotides match TRBD2. The CDR3 is 18 residues long. Losses at the gene ends were 2 bases for V and 9 bases for J; bases not matched to a gene: 18. In germline, CDR1 is KGHDR, CDR2 SFDVKD. DNA for the CDR3: TGTGCCACCAGTGATTCTTCTCGCGGGGGTGGGCCCGTTCGTGAGCAGTTCTTC. Protein sequence: CATSDSSRGGGPVREQFF.

The chain recombines TRBV19 with TRBJ1-5; 10 bases are shared with TRBD1. The CDR3 contains 15 residues. The V segment lost 5 bases and the J segment 6 bases; nucleotides outside the gene matches: 7. CDR1 and CDR2 from the germline V gene are LNHDA and SQIVND (reference sequence). CDR3 sequence: CASSSRQGAGQPQHF. In nucleotides, the CDR3 is TGTGCCAGTAGTTCCCGACAGGGGGCAGGTCAGCCCCAGCATTTT.

The chain combines TRBV4-1 with TRBJ2-1; 10 bases align to TRBD2. Unmatched junction bases numbered 11, after V lost 4 bases and J lost 2 bases. This CDR3 has 18 amino acids. Germline lookup yields CDR1 MGHRA and CDR2 YSYEKL. As DNA, the CDR3 is TGCGCCAGCAGCCCCCGCGGTCGGACTAGCGGACCCTACAATGAGCAGTTCTTC. Its translation: CASSPRGRTSGPYNEQFF.

The chain combines TRBV7-2 with TRBJ1-1; 9 nucleotides align to TRBD1. J was trimmed by 5 bases and V by 5 bases; bases with no gene match: 9. CDR1 SGHTA and CDR2 FQGNSA come from the germline V gene. CDR3 length: 15 amino acids. The CDR3 protein is CASSPIGQGRTEAFF. In nucleotides, the CDR3 is TGTGCCAGCAGCCCTATTGGACAGGGGAGGACTGAAGCTTTCTTT.

In its sample, this clone was seen a few times. DNA for the CDR3: TGTGCCAGCAGCTTGACGACCGGGACAACGAACACCGGGGAGCTGTTTTTT. This translates into CASSLTTGTTNTGELFF. The chain combines TRBV5-6 with TRBJ2-2; D is perhaps TRBD1 (6 bases). The CDR3 has 17 amino acids. V was shortened by 1 base and J by 0 bases, with 13 bases between the two germline ends. Germline V gives CDR1 SGHDT, CDR2 YYEEEE.

The CDR3 DNA follows: TGTGCCAGCAGCCAAGCCGGGACTTGGGCAGATACGCAGTATTTT. Its protein is CASSQAGTWADTQYF. This sequence joins TRBV7-8 and TRBJ2-3; tentatively, D is TRBD2 (6 bases). Germline assignment: CDR1 SGHVS and CDR2 FQNEAQ. There are 15 residues in the CDR3. V lost 5 bases, J lost 4 bases, and 16 bases lay in between.

The rearrangement uses TRBV15 and TRBJ1-2; 11 bases agree with TRBD1. Germline lookup yields CDR1 LNHNV and CDR2 YYDKDF (reference sequence). Trimming took 2 bases from V and 0 from J; bases not matched to a gene: 8. The CDR3 is 18 residues long. The DNA of the CDR3 is TGTGCCACCAGCAGAAGTCCCGGGACAGGGGGGTCTAACTATGGCTACACCTTC. This encodes CATSRSPGTGGSNYGYTF. The whole variable domain, remainder taken from reference TRBV15 and TRBJ1-2, is DAMVIQNPRYQVTQFGKPVTLSCSQTLNHNVMYWYQQKSSQAPKLLFHYYDKDFNNEADTPDNFQSRRPNTSFCFLDIRSPGLGDTAMYLCATSRSPGTGGSNYGYTFGSGTRLTVV.

The J gene is TRBJ1-1, the V gene TRBV5-1; possibly TRBD1 for D (6 bases). V lost 3 bases and J lost 0, with 12 bases in between. This CDR3 contains 15 residues. Germline V lookup: CDR1 SGHRS, CDR2 YFSETQ. The CDR3 nucleotides are TGCGCCAGCAGCTCGGCAGGGGTATTGAACACTGAAGCTTTCTTT. Translating gives CASSSAGVLNTEAFF.

The chain employs TRBV15 and TRBJ2-7; 8 bases align to TRBD2. This CDR3 has 19 residues. The V and J ends lost 5 bases and 3 bases, in that order; junction bases with no gene match: 21. The germline CDR1 and CDR2 sequences are LNHNV and YYDKDF (reference sequence). CDR3 sequence reads: CATSRLAGIAGKKNYEQYF. For the CDR3, the DNA is TGTGCCACCAGCCGTCTCGCGGGGATAGCGGGGAAGAAGAACTACGAGCAGTACTTC. Complete variable domain (other parts from reference TRBV15 and TRBJ2-7): DAMVIQNPRYQVTQFGKPVTLSCSQTLNHNVMYWYQQKSSQAPKLLFHYYDKDFNNEADTPDNFQSRRPNTSFCFLDIRSPGLGDTAMYLCATSRLAGIAGKKNYEQYFGPGTRLTVT.

The chain uses TRBV4-3 and TRBJ2-2; 14 bases fit TRBD2. Germline V gene data show CDR1 as LGHNA and CDR2 as YSLEER. The CDR3 loop spans 16 amino acids. Trimming took 4 bases from V and 6 from J; bases not matched to a gene: 4. CDR3 sequence reads: CASSLGLAGVSGELFF. The CDR3 coding sequence is TGCGCCAGCAGCCTGGGACTAGCGGGAGTTTCCGGGGAGCTGTTTTTT.

This clone was counted a single time. The CDR3 protein is CASSYDRGGNTEAFF. CDR3 in DNA: TGTGCCAGCAGTTACGACAGGGGAGGAAACACTGAAGCTTTCTTT. V and J are TRBV6-5 and TRBJ1-1; the match to TRBD1 covers 8 bases. V shed 2 bases, J shed 2 bases, and the junction held 4 bases outside the gene matches. Germline CDR1 and CDR2: MNHEY and SVGAGI. CDR3 size: 15 residues.

The rearrangement links TRBV4-2 to TRBJ1-4; a weak D match, TRBD1 (6 bases). The germline gives CDR1 LGHNA, CDR2 YNFKEQ. CDR3 length: 16 residues. Between the trimmed V and J ends, which lost 0 bases and 7 bases, there was a span of 15 bases. The CDR3: CASSQDHRGAGEKLFF. CDR3 DNA: TGTGCCAGCAGCCAAGATCATCGGGGGGCGGGTGAAAAACTGTTTTTT.

The chain joins TRBV2 to TRBJ2-3, with 11 bases identical to TRBD2. Germline V gene lookup returns CDR1 SNHLY and CDR2 FYNNEI. V dropped 7 bases and J dropped 0; count of bases not matched to a gene: 3. This CDR3 has 15 amino acids. This chain's CDR3 is CASNRLAGSTDTQYF. CDR3 DNA sequence: TGTGCCAGCAACAGACTAGCGGGAAGCACAGATACGCAGTATTTT.

The CDR3 nucleotides read TGCGCCAGCAGCACCCTTCCGGGACTAGCCCTCAATGAGCAGTTCTTC. Protein: CASSTLPGLALNEQFF. J is TRBJ2-1 and V is TRBV5-1; 9 nucleotides match TRBD2. The CDR3 loop spans 16 amino acids. Germline CDR1 SGHRS, CDR2 YFSETQ. V gave up 4 bases and J gave up 6 bases; unmatched junction bases: 11. Full variable domain (remainder filled in from reference TRBV5-1 and TRBJ2-1): KAGVTQTPRYLIKTRGQQVTLSCSPISGHRSVSWYQQTPGQGLQFLFEYFSETQRNKGNFPGRFSGRQFSNSRSEMNVSTLELGDSALYLCASSTLPGLALNEQFFGPGTRLTVL.

The J gene is TRBJ2-5, the V gene TRBV4-3; D not certain. The germline V and J ends were trimmed by 2 bases and 11 bases, with 15 bases remaining between them. The CDR3 loop spans 13 amino acids. Germline V gene sequence: CDR1 LGHNA, CDR2 YSLEER. DNA for the CDR3: TGCGCCAGCAGCCAATCGACTGAAGCAAGGCAGTACTTC. Translating gives CASSQSTEARQYF.

This rearrangement joins TRBV28 to TRBJ2-3; D is unclear. Germline CDR1 reads MDHEN; CDR2 reads SYDVKM. Trimming took off 8 bases at V and 4 bases at J, with 22 bases between the two ends. The CDR3 extends over 16 amino acids. Here the CDR3 reads CASGPLGAPIADTQYF. The DNA of the CDR3 is TGTGCCAGCGGCCCCCTAGGAGCACCAATCGCAGATACGCAGTATTTT. The full variable domain, rest sourced from reference TRBV28 and TRBJ2-3, is DVKVTQSSRYLVKRTGEKVFLECVQDMDHENMFWYRQDPGLGLRLIYFSYDVKMKEKGDIPEGYSVSREKKERFSLILESASTNQTSMYLCASGPLGAPIADTQYFGPGTRLTVL.

The rearrangement joins TRBV5-1 to TRBJ2-1; 9 bases match TRBD2. Per germline, CDR1 SGHRS and CDR2 YFSETQ. The CDR3 totals 15 residues. Germline trimming cut 1 base from V and 6 bases from J; bases unmatched to any gene: 5. The CDR3 here is CASSLIAGEGNEQFF. Here the CDR3 DNA reads TGCGCCAGCAGCTTGATAGCGGGAGAGGGCAATGAGCAGTTCTTC.

The chain links TRBV6-5 to TRBJ2-5, with 7 nucleotides matching TRBD1. The CDR3 is 13 amino acids. Per germline, CDR1 MNHEY and CDR2 SVGAGI. V lost 10 bases and J lost 4; bases outside the gene matches: 9. In DNA, the CDR3 is TGTGCCACCGACCGGGACAGAGGAGAGACCCAGTACTTC. Protein product: CATDRDRGETQYF.

This clone has only one observation. The J gene is TRBJ2-5, the V gene TRBV18; 9 positions match TRBD1. Germline loops: CDR1 KGHSH, CDR2 LQKENI. V trimming: 0 bases; J trimming: 14 bases; junction bases outside the gene matches: 4. The CDR3 is 12 amino acids. CDR3 protein: CASSPPGTGPYF. As DNA, the CDR3 is TGTGCCAGCTCACCACCCGGGACAGGGCCTTACTTC. Full variable domain (missing parts from reference TRBV18 and TRBJ2-5): NAGVMQNPRHLVRRRGQEARLRCSPMKGHSHVYWYRQLPEEGLKFMVYLQKENIIDESGMPKERFSAEFPKEGPSILRIQQVVRGDSAAYFCASSPPGTGPYFGPGTRLLVL.